This T cell receptor beta chain was recovered during a study of blood T cells in healthy people across ages. Primed by a sample-barcoded 5' primer and a J-beta primer mix, a second PCR proceeded for 7 to 11 cycles. TCRdb reprocessed the 5' RACE reads with MiXCR, giving one entry per CDR3 protein. The table includes 1.2 million to 1.5 million distinct CDR3 sequences, 42% detected once. This CDR3 has 15 amino acids. Trimming removed 4 bases from V and 4 bases from J, with 16 bases in between. Per germline, CDR1 LGHDT and CDR2 YNNKEL (reference sequence). Study results and limitations: With age, beta diversity per million T cells declined roughly linearly, significantly by over 35. Donors of long life had a larger count of naive CD4+ cells and greater diversity than aged donors.

Donor samples were obtained from healthy Caucasian individuals from Russia, aged roughly 6 to 95. A remark on this clonotype: What it binds is unknown.

The receptor was derived from a young woman in good health. The chain uses TRBV3-1 and TRBJ1-2, with D unclear. Source material: blood. The chain's CDR3 is CASSPSPPGSYGYTF. In nucleotides, the CDR3 is TGTGCCAGCAGCCCCTCCCCGCCGGGGTCCTATGGCTACACCTTC.